This TCR beta chain was identified in a study of blood T cells in healthy people across ages. Notes on the study in general: Samples with more naive T cells showed higher observed beta diversity.

A sample-barcoded 5' primer and a J-beta primer mix were used in a second PCR of roughly 6 to 11 cycles. In TCRdb, the 5' RACE reads were re-called with MiXCR into one record per CDR3 protein. The sample shows fewer than 700,000 distinct CDR3 sequences, less than 60% of them seen only once. The germline V and J ends were trimmed by 3 bases and 4 bases, with 10 bases remaining between them. The CDR3 spans 13 residues. Germline V gene lookup returns CDR1 MNHEY and CDR2 SMNVEV (reference sequence). This clonotype was seen many times. Its antigen is not identified. Per sample, at least 6 micrograms of total RNA were extracted.

This sequence joins TRBV27 and TRBJ2-7, with D hard to call. The origin of this receptor is a man of 80 years or more in good health. Sequencing was carried out using blood. The CDR3 nucleotides are TGTGCCAGCAGTTTGAAACTGACATACGAGCAGTACTTC. Its translation: CASSLKLTYEQYF.